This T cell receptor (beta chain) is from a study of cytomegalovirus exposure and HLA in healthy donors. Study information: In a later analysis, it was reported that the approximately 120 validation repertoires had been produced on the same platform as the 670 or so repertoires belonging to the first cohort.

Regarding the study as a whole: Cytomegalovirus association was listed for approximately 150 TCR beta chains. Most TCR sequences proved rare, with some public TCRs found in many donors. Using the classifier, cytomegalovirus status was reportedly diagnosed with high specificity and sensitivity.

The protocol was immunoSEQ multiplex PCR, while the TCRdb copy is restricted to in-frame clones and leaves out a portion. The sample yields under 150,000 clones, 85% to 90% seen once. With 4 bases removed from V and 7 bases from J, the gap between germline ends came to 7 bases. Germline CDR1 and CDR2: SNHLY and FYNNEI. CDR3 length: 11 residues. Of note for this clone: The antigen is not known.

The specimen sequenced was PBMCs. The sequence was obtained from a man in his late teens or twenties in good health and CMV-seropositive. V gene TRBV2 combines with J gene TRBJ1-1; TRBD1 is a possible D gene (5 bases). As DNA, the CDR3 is TGTGCCAGCAGTGGGGGACTTGAAGCTTTCTTT. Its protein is CASSGGLEAFF.